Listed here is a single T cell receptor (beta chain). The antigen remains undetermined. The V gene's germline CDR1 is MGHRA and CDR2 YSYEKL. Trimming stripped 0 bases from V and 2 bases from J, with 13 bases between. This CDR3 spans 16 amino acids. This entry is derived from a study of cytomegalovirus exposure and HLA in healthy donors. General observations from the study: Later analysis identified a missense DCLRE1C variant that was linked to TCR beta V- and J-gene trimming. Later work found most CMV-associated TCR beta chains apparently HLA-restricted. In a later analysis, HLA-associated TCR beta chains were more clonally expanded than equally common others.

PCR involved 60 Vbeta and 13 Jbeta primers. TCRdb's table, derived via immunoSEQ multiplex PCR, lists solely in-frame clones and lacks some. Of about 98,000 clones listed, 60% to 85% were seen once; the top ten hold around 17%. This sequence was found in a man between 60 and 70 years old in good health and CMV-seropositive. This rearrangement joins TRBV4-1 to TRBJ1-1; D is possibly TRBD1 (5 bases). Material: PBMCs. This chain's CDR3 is CASSQEVRGINTEAFF. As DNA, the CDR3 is TGCGCCAGCAGCCAAGAAGTAAGGGGAATTAACACTGAAGCTTTCTTT.